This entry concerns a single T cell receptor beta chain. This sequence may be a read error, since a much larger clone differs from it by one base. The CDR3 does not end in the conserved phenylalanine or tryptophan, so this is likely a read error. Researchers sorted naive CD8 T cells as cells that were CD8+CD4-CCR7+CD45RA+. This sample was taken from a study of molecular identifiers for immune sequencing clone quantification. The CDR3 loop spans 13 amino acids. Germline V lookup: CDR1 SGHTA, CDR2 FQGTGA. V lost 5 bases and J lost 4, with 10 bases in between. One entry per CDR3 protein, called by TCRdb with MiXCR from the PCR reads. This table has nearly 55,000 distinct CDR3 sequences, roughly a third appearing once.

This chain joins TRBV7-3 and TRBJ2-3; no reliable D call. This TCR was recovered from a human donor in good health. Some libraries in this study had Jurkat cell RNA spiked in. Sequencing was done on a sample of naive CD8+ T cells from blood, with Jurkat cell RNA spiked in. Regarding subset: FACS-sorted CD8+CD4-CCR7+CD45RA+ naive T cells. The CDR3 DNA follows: TGTGCCAGCAGCGAAGGATGGGCAGATACGCAGTATCTT. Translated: CASSEGWADTQYL.